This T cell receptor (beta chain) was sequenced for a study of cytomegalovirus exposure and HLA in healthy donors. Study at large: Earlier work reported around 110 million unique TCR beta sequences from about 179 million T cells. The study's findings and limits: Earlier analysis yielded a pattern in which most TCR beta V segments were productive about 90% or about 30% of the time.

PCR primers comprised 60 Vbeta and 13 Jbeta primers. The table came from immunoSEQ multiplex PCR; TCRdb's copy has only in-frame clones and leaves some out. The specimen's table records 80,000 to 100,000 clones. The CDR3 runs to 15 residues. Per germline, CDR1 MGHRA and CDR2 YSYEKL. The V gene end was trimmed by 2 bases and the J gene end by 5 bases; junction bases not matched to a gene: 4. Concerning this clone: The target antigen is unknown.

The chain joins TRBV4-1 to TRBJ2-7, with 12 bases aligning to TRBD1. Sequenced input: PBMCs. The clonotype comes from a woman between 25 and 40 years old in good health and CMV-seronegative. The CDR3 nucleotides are TGCGCCAGCAGCCAACGGGACAGGGGGCTAAACGAGCAGTACTTC. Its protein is CASSQRDRGLNEQYF.